Each of the 5 T cell receptor beta chains below was sequenced from the same sample in a study of T-cell reconstitution after alpha-beta-depleted transplantation in children. The TCRbeta library was prepared with unique molecular identifiers. TCRdb reprocessed the PCR reads with MiXCR, giving one entry per CDR3 protein. Among about 870,000 distinct CDR3 sequences listed, less than 20% were seen once. This specimen consisted of PBMCs, mostly from graft donor cells, obtained 360 days after TCRalphabeta/CD19-depleted stem cell transplant. The receptors here all came from a male patient younger than 18 who had a stem cell transplant for acute lymphoblastic leukemia, so the T cells may come from the graft donor.

This rearrangement joins TRBV12-3 or TRBV12-4 to TRBJ2-4, with a tentative D call TRBD1 (6 bases). The CDR3 has 15 amino acids. V was pared by 6 bases and J by 9 bases, with 21 bases between. The CDR3 region has the DNA TGTGCCAGCAGCCCCGACCCTGACAGGTTCGGCATTCAGTACTTC. It translates to CASSPDPDRFGIQYF.

This clonotype has a handful of counts. The J gene is TRBJ2-6, the V gene TRBV20-1; 10 nucleotides match TRBD2. The CDR3 runs 16 residues. The germline gives CDR1 DFQATT, CDR2 SNEGSKA (reference sequence). V lost 6 bases, J lost 2 bases, and 7 bases stayed unmatched. CDR3 nucleotide sequence: TGCAGTGCCAGGCTAGCGGGAGTTGCTGGGGCCAACGTCCTGACTTTC. Encoded protein: CSARLAGVAGANVLTF.

This clonotype was seen a handful of times. The rearrangement links TRBV5-1 to TRBJ2-3; TRBD2 might be the D (6 bases). The CDR3 is made up of 16 amino acids. V was clipped by 0 bases and J by 6 bases, with 17 bases between them. The germline V gene encodes CDR1 SGHRS and CDR2 YFSETQ. CDR3 sequence: CASSLAAKGTSDTQYF. The CDR3 DNA is TGCGCCAGCAGCTTGGCCGCAAAGGGGACTTCGGATACGCAGTATTTT.

This clonotype was counted a few times. The genes are TRBV19 and TRBJ2-2; D unclear. The germline V gene has CDR1 LNHDA and CDR2 SQIVND (reference sequence). CDR3 length equals 15 residues. V lost 8 bases to trimming and J lost 1 base, with 14 bases between them. CDR3 nucleotide sequence: TGTGCCAGTCGAACCGGGCGGTTGAACACCGGGGAGCTGTTTTTT. This gives the protein CASRTGRLNTGELFF.

This clonotype has only a few counts. V is TRBV7-9 and J is TRBJ2-1; 13 bases map to TRBD2. The CDR3 sequence is 17 residues long. Trimming took 3 bases from V and 4 from J; bases not matched to a gene: 6. Germline lookup yields CDR1 SEHNR and CDR2 FQNEAQ (reference sequence). CDR3 sequence: CASSFRTSGRAYNEQFF. The DNA for the CDR3 is TGTGCCAGCAGCTTTCGAACTAGCGGGAGGGCTTACAATGAGCAGTTCTTC. The variable domain in full, completed from reference TRBV7-9 and TRBJ2-1, reads DTGVSQNPRHKITKRGQNVTFRCDPISEHNRLYWYRQTLGQGPEFLTYFQNEAQLEKSRLLSDRFSAERPKGSFSTLEIQRTEQGDSAMYLCASSFRTSGRAYNEQFFGPGTRLTVL.